This T cell receptor beta chain was profiled in a study of post-analysis software for immune sequencing data. General study points: Versus controls, multiple sclerosis patients showed significantly lower diversity (normalized Chao1). Five or six TRBV segments were more frequent in patients than controls; TRBV5-6, TRBV5-1 and TRBV20-1 belonged to this group.

Trimming took 8 bases from V and 1 from J; bases not matched to a gene: 8. Germline CDR1 and CDR2: SEHNR and FQNEAQ (reference sequence). This CDR3 comprises 16 residues. Unique molecular identifiers featured in each of the TCR beta cDNA libraries. Researchers reported roughly 510,000 cDNA molecules coming from roughly 1 to 10 million T cells. Each CDR3 protein gets one entry after TCRdb re-called the PCR reads with MiXCR. The sample shows about half a million distinct CDR3 sequences, around 36% of them seen only once. With respect to this clonotype: Its antigen is not known.

The source of this sequence is a girl younger than 18 with multiple sclerosis. The chain employs TRBV7-9 and TRBJ2-1; the match to TRBD2 covers 10 bases. Sequenced input: blood. As DNA, the CDR3 is TGTGCCAGCCCCAAAGGACTAGCGGTTTCCTACAATGAGCAGTTCTTC. This translates into CASPKGLAVSYNEQFF.